This T cell receptor beta chain was recorded in a study of naive and memory T cell subsets. Study observations and caveats: A few larger clonotypes appeared in naive repertoires, especially CD8, possibly memory cells re-expressing CD45RA. Clonotypes are single alpha or beta chains, not paired receptors.

Germline CDR1 reads PRHDT; CDR2 reads FYEKMQ (reference sequence). The trim removed 5 bases at V and 2 bases at J, leaving 20 bases unmatched. This CDR3 region has 19 residues. This clonotype was counted between two and nine times. No antigen is known for it. An equimolar mix of two oligonucleotides served as the beta constant-region primer for TRBC1 and TRBC2. Nested alpha and beta constant-region primers with the SP2 primer drove four PCR rounds on ligated cDNA. The cDNA 3' end received a ligated single-stranded oligonucleotide carrying the SP2 primer and a 12-nucleotide UMI. Using its own MiXCR run on the UMI-ligation and nested PCR reads, TCRdb lists one record per CDR3 protein. The sample shows under 150,000 distinct CDR3 sequences, approximately 18% of them seen only once.

The sequenced sample was naive CD8+ T cells from blood. This chain uses TRBV13 with TRBJ2-7; 8 bases are a match to TRBD2. The TCR originated in a human donor in good health. This CDR3 reads CASSLTDGAGEFFTYEQYF. CDR3 nucleotides: TGTGCCAGCAGCCTGACTGACGGAGCGGGAGAGTTTTTTACCTACGAGCAGTACTTC.